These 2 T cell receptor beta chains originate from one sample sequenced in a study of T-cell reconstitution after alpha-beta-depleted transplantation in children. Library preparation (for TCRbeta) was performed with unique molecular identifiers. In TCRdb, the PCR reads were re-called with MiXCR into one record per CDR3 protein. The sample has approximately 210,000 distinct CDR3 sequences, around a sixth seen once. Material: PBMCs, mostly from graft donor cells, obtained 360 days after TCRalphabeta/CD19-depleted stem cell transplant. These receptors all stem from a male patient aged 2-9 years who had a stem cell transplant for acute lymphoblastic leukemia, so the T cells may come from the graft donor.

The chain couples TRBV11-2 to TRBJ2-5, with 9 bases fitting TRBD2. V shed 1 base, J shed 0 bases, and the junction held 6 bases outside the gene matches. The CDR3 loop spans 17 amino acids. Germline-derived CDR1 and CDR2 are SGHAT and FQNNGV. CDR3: CASSLGGIAGDQETQYF. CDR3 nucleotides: TGTGCCAGCAGCTTAGGGGGGATAGCGGGGGACCAAGAGACCCAGTACTTC.

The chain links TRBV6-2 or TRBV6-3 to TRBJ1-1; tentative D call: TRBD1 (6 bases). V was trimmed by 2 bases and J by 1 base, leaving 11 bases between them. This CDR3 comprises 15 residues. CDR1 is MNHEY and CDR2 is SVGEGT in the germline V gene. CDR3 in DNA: TGTGCCAGCAGTTACAGGGGGATGGGGAACACTGAAGCTTTCTTT. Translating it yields CASSYRGMGNTEAFF.